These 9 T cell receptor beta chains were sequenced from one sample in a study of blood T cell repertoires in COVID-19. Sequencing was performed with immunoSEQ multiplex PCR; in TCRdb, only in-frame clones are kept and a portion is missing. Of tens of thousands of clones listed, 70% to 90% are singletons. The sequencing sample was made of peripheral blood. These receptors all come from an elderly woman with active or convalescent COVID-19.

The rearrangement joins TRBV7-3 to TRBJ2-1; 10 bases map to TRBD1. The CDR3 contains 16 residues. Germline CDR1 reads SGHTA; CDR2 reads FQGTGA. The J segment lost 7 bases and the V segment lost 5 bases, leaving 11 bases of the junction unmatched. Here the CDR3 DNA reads TGTGCCAGCAGCCGTCAACCAGGGACAGGGGTTAATGAGCAGTTCTTC. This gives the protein CASSRQPGTGVNEQFF.

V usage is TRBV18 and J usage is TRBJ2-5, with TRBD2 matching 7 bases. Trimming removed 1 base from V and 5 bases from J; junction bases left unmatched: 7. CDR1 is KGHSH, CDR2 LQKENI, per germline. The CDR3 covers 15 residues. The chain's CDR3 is CASSPLQRDGETQYF. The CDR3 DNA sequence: TGTGCCAGCTCACCACTCCAGCGGGACGGGGAGACCCAGTACTTC.

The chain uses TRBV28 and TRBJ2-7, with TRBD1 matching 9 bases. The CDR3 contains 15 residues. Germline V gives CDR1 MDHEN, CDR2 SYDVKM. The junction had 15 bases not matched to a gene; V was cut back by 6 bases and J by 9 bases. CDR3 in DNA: TGTGCCAGCAGACAAGCGGGACAGGGTACCTGGCGGCAGTACTTC. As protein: CASRQAGQGTWRQYF.

CDR3: CASSPTAGNQPQHF. CDR3 nucleotide sequence: TGTGCCAGCAGCCCGACTGCGGGTAATCAGCCCCAGCATTTT. The rearrangement links TRBV3-1 (or the pseudogene TRBV3-2) to TRBJ1-5; no reliable D call. Germline loops: CDR1 LGHDT, CDR2 YNNKEL (reference sequence). The CDR3 runs to 14 residues. V was shortened by 4 bases and J by 4 bases, with 11 bases between the two germline ends.

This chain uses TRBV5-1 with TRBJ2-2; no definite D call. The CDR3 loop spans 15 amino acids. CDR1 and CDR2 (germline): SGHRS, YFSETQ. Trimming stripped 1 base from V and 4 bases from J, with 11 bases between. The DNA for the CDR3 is TGCGCCAGCAGCTTGAATGGGCCAACCACCGGGGAGCTGTTTTTT. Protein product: CASSLNGPTTGELFF. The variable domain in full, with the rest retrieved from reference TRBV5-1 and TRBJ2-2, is KAGVTQTPRYLIKTRGQQVTLSCSPISGHRSVSWYQQTPGQGLQFLFEYFSETQRNKGNFPGRFSGRQFSNSRSEMNVSTLELGDSALYLCASSLNGPTTGELFFGEGSRLTVL.

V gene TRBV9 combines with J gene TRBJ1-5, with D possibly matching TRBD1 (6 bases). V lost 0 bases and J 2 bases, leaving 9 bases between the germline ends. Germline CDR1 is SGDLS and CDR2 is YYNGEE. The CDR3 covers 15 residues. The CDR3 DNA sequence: TGTGCCAGCAGCGTAGCTTCAGGGGGCAATCAGCCCCAGCATTTT. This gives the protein CASSVASGGNQPQHF.

The CDR3 DNA follows: TGTGCCAGCAGATCGACAGGGTCGGGTGAAGCTTTCTTT. Its translation: CASRSTGSGEAFF. The chain links TRBV27 to TRBJ1-1; 7 bases align to TRBD1. From germline, CDR1 is MNHEY and CDR2 SMNVEV (reference sequence). The V gene end was trimmed by 6 bases and the J gene end by 7 bases; junction bases not matched to a gene: 8. The CDR3 covers 13 residues.

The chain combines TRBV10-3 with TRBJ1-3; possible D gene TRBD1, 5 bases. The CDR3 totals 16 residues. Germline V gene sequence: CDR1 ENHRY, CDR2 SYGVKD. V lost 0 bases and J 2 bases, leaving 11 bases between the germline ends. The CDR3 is CAISESTAGAGNTIYF. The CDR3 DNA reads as TGTGCCATCAGTGAGTCGACGGCGGGGGCTGGAAACACCATATATTTT.

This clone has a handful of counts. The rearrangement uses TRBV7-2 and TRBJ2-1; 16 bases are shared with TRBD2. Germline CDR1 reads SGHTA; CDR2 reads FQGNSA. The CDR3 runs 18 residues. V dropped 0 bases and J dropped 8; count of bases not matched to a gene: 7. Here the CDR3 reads CASSLAGLAGGLAHEQFF. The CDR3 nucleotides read TGTGCCAGCAGCTTAGCGGGACTAGCGGGAGGGTTAGCTCATGAGCAGTTCTTC.